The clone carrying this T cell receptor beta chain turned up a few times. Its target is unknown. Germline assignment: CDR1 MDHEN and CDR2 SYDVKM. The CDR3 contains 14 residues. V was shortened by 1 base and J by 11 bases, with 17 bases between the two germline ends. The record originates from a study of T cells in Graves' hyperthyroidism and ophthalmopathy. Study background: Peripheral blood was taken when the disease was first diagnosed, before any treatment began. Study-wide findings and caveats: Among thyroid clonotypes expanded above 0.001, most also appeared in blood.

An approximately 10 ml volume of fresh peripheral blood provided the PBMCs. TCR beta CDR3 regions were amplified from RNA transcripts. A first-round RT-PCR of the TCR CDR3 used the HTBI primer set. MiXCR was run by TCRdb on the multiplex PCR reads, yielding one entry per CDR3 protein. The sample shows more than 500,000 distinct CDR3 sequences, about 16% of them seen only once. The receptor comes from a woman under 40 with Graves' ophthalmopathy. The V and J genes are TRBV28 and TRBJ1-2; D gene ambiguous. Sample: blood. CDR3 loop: CASSLLAFNAGYTF. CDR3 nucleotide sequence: TGTGCCAGCAGTTTATTAGCGTTCAATGCCGGTTACACCTTC.